These 27 T cell receptor beta chains were all obtained from the same sample, sequenced in a study of identical twins. TCRdb re-derived calls from the 5' RACE reads in MiXCR, one entry per CDR3 protein. The repertoire consists of hundreds of thousands of distinct CDR3 sequences, with roughly a quarter occurring once and the leading ten covering about 2.7%. These data also formed part of another study, on T cells expressing NK-cell markers.

The sequenced material came from CD4+ T cells sorted from blood. The receptors were gathered from a woman younger than 35 in good health.

The chain combines TRBV9 with TRBJ2-7; weak D call: TRBD1 (6 bases). V lost 0 bases to trimming and J lost 3 bases, with 10 bases between them. This CDR3 has 14 residues. Germline-derived CDR1 and CDR2 are SGDLS and YYNGEE. For the CDR3, the DNA is TGTGCCAGCAGCGTAGCCCCACAGGGCTACGAGCAGTACTTC. It yields the protein CASSVAPQGYEQYF. The full variable domain, completed using reference TRBV9 and TRBJ2-7, is DSGVTQTPKHLITATGQRVTLRCSPRSGDLSVYWYQQSLDQGLQFLIQYYNGEERAKGNILERFSAQQFPDLHSELNLSSLELGDSALYFCASSVAPQGYEQYFGPGTRLTVT.

This clonotype was picked up a small number of times. The V and J genes are TRBV27 and TRBJ1-1, with a tentative D call TRBD1 (6 bases). Germline CDR1 is MNHEY and CDR2 is SMNVEV (reference sequence). The CDR3 is 16 residues long. V was pared by 7 bases and J by 2 bases, with 20 bases between. In nucleotides, the CDR3 is TGTGCCAGCACCCCTTGGGGGAGGGGACAAAACACTGAAGCTTTCTTT. It is translated as CASTPWGRGQNTEAFF.

Only a few counts were recorded for this clonotype. This chain uses TRBV7-2 with TRBJ1-3; no firm D call. The germline CDR1 and CDR2 sequences are SGHTA and FQGNSA. V lost 1 base to trimming and J lost 3 bases, with 7 bases between them. The CDR3 spans 14 residues. The CDR3 here is CASSLDSGGNTIYF. CDR3 DNA sequence: TGTGCCAGCAGCTTAGACAGCGGTGGAAACACCATATATTTT.

This clonotype was seen many times. V is TRBV3-1 and J is TRBJ1-1; D not resolved. Germline V gene sequence: CDR1 LGHDT, CDR2 YNNKEL (reference sequence). This CDR3 has 12 residues. The V and J ends lost 4 bases and 11 bases respectively, with 14 bases between them. The CDR3 region is CASSLTSTKAFF. In nucleotides, the CDR3 is TGTGCCAGCAGCCTAACGTCCACAAAGGCTTTCTTT. The full variable domain, its missing parts supplied by reference TRBV3-1 and TRBJ1-1, is DTAVSQTPKYLVTQMGNDKSIKCEQNLGHDTMYWYKQDSKKFLKIMFSYNNKELIINETVPNRFSPKSPDKAHLNLHINSLELGDSAVYFCASSLTSTKAFFGQGTRLTVV.

V and J are TRBV20-1 and TRBJ2-6, with D perhaps matching TRBD2 (5 bases). The germline gives CDR1 DFQATT, CDR2 SNEGSKA (reference sequence). The CDR3 spans 14 residues. Trimming shortened V by 5 bases and J by 4 bases, and 12 bases separated the two germline ends. The CDR3 protein is CSAPLAMGANVLTF. The CDR3 nucleotides read TGCAGTGCTCCGCTAGCTATGGGGGCCAACGTCCTGACTTTC.

The V gene is TRBV7-2, the J gene TRBJ2-7; 8 nucleotides agree with TRBD2. The CDR3 consists of 14 residues. CDR1 is SGHTA, CDR2 FQGNSA, per germline. Losses at the gene ends were 0 bases for V and 3 bases for J; bases not matched to a gene: 1. This chain's CDR3 is CASSLARGDYEQYF. CDR3 DNA sequence: TGTGCCAGCAGCTTAGCGCGGGGGGACTACGAGCAGTACTTC.

The chain uses TRBV4-1 and TRBJ2-3; D perhaps matches TRBD1 (6 bases). Germline values: CDR1 MGHRA, CDR2 YSYEKL. The CDR3 is made up of 15 amino acids. Deletions cut 5 bases from V and 3 bases from J, with 15 bases between. The CDR3 DNA is TGCGCCAGCAGCAAGGTGGGGGCCAGGACAGATACGCAGTATTTT. This codes for CASSKVGARTDTQYF.

This clonotype was observed a handful of times. The chain employs TRBV3-1 and TRBJ1-2; 10 bases line up with TRBD1. The V and J ends lost 4 bases and 7 bases, in that order; junction bases with no gene match: 9. Looked up from germline, CDR1 is LGHDT and CDR2 is YNNKEL (reference sequence). The CDR3 has 15 amino acids. The CDR3 sequence is CASSPISTGGFGYTF. Written as DNA, the CDR3 is TGTGCCAGCAGCCCGATATCGACAGGGGGCTTTGGCTACACCTTC.

The V call is TRBV29-1, the J call TRBJ2-7; D is perhaps TRBD1 or TRBD2 (5 bases each). The germline gives CDR1 SQVTM, CDR2 ANQGSEA. The length of the CDR3 is 13 residues. Trimming took off 3 bases at V and 7 bases at J, with 16 bases between the two ends. The CDR3 spells CSVDGQGVREQYF. In nucleotides, the CDR3 is TGCAGCGTTGATGGGCAGGGAGTGAGGGAGCAGTACTTC.

Here the CDR3 reads CASSDLYSGNTIYF. CDR3 nucleotides: TGCGCCAGCAGCGATCTTTACTCTGGAAACACCATATATTTT. The chain combines TRBV5-1 with TRBJ1-3; D is unclear. The CDR3 is 14 residues long. CDR1 is SGHRS and CDR2 is YFSETQ in the germline V gene. The germline V and J ends were trimmed by 4 bases and 0 bases, with 8 bases remaining between them.

This clonotype was recorded only once. This chain uses TRBV10-2 with TRBJ1-4; D not certain. The CDR3 has 13 amino acids. Germline V CDR1 and CDR2: WSHSY, SAAADI. Trimming shortened V by 6 bases and J by 6 bases, and 11 bases separated the two germline ends. The CDR3 reads CASRADRDEKLFF. The CDR3 coding sequence is TGCGCCAGCAGAGCGGACCGCGATGAAAAACTGTTTTTT.

The chain carries TRBV19 and TRBJ2-5; the D gene is possibly TRBD1 (6 bases). Germline CDR1 reads LNHDA; CDR2 reads SQIVND (reference sequence). The V gene lost 3 bases and the J gene lost 1 base, with 15 bases spanning the gap. This CDR3 is built from 16 residues. In DNA form, the CDR3 reads TGTGCCAGTAGTATGGGGCAGGGGCGGATCCAAGAGACCCAGTACTTC. Its protein is CASSMGQGRIQETQYF.

The chain combines TRBV6-1 with TRBJ2-5; tentatively, D is TRBD2 (5 bases). Trimming pared 6 bases from V and 3 bases from J, leaving 11 bases between. This CDR3 contains 13 residues. Germline V gives CDR1 MNHNS, CDR2 SASEGT. In DNA form, the CDR3 reads TGTGCCAGCAGCTCAGCCGGGAAAGAGACCCAGTACTTC. It specifies CASSSAGKETQYF.

The rearrangement joins TRBV12-3 or TRBV12-4 to TRBJ2-5, with D perhaps TRBD1 or TRBD2 (6 bases each). Trimming removed 6 bases at V and 5 bases at J, with 19 bases between. The CDR3 contains 15 residues. In DNA form, the CDR3 reads TGTGCCAGCAGACTGGGGGGCAGGGCTTTCGAGACCCAGTACTTC. Its translation is CASRLGGRAFETQYF.

The chain couples TRBV10-3 to TRBJ2-2; TRBD1 matches 9 bases. With 6 bases clipped from V and 2 bases from J, the junction kept 4 bases outside the gene matches. This CDR3 has 15 residues. Germline V gene sequence: CDR1 ENHRY, CDR2 SYGVKD. CDR3 region: CAIRPGQGNTGELFF. The CDR3 DNA reads TGTGCCATCAGGCCGGGACAGGGAAACACCGGGGAGCTGTTTTTT.

V is TRBV7-2 and J is TRBJ1-4; D is unclear. Trimming removed 6 bases at V and 8 bases at J, with 16 bases between. The CDR3 totals 14 residues. The V gene's germline CDR1 is SGHTA and CDR2 FQGNSA. The CDR3 loop reads CASRQAMGGEKLFF. Written as DNA, the CDR3 is TGTGCCAGCAGACAAGCCATGGGAGGCGAAAAACTGTTTTTT.

This clonotype was counted a few times. V gene TRBV29-1 combines with J gene TRBJ2-1, with a tentative D call TRBD1 (6 bases). The CDR3 extends over 13 amino acids. Trimming cost V 5 bases and J 5 bases, with 13 bases left between them. Germline CDR1 reads SQVTM; CDR2 reads ANQGSEA. CDR3 sequence reads: CSVSNRANNEQFF. The CDR3 nucleotides read TGCAGCGTTTCAAACAGGGCCAACAATGAGCAGTTCTTC.

This chain links TRBV7-2 with TRBJ2-3; no clear D. V was trimmed by 4 bases and J by 7 bases, leaving 9 bases between them. This CDR3 has 12 amino acids. CDR1 SGHTA and CDR2 FQGNSA come from the germline V gene. The CDR3 here is CASSSDTYTQYF. The DNA of the CDR3 is TGTGCCAGCAGCTCAGACACTTATACGCAGTATTTT.

This clonotype was seen a handful of times. V gene TRBV12-3 or TRBV12-4 combines with J gene TRBJ2-7; TRBD1 matches at 9 bases. Trimming at V came to 6 bases and at J to 7 bases, leaving 10 bases not matched to a gene. This CDR3 region has 14 residues. For the CDR3, the DNA is TGTGCCAGCAGCCCCTTGGGACAGGGATTTGAGCAGTACTTC. Translating gives CASSPLGQGFEQYF.

This clonotype turned up a few times. The V gene is TRBV12-3 or TRBV12-4, the J gene TRBJ2-2, with TRBD2 matching 10 bases. V gave up 1 base and J gave up 4 bases; unmatched junction bases: 3. The CDR3 contains 16 residues. The CDR3 reads CASSLGGLAITGELFF. CDR3 DNA sequence: TGTGCCAGCAGTTTAGGGGGACTAGCGATCACCGGGGAGCTGTTTTTT.

The chain recombines TRBV10-3 with TRBJ2-3; tentative D call: TRBD2 (6 bases). The CDR3 consists of 13 residues. From germline, CDR1 is ENHRY and CDR2 SYGVKD. V was cut by 9 bases and J by 0 bases, with 10 bases left in between. The CDR3 spells CAIVGTSTDTQYF. The CDR3 DNA follows: TGTGCCATTGTAGGGACTAGCACAGATACGCAGTATTTT.

V gene TRBV6-1 combines with J gene TRBJ2-1, with 15 nucleotides matching TRBD2. Germline V gives CDR1 MNHNS, CDR2 SASEGT. The CDR3 consists of 15 residues. V gave up 6 bases and J gave up 6 bases; unmatched junction bases: 3. The chain's CDR3 is CASRPGLAGGNEQFF. CDR3 sequence (DNA): TGTGCCAGCAGGCCGGGACTAGCGGGAGGCAATGAGCAGTTCTTC.

V gene TRBV6-1 combines with J gene TRBJ1-5, with D hard to call. Germline lookup yields CDR1 MNHNS and CDR2 SASEGT. The CDR3 has 15 amino acids. V lost 6 bases and J 6 bases, leaving 18 bases between the germline ends. The CDR3 region is CASRKLDGILQPQHF. The CDR3 DNA is TGTGCCAGCAGAAAGCTGGACGGGATCCTTCAGCCCCAGCATTTT.

The chain carries TRBV5-1 and TRBJ1-1, with D perhaps matching TRBD1 (5 bases). V was trimmed by 0 bases and J by 4 bases, leaving 10 bases between them. Germline assignment: CDR1 SGHRS and CDR2 YFSETQ. This CDR3 has 14 amino acids. CDR3 nucleotide sequence: TGCGCCAGCAGCTTGGTTTCAGGGCCCACTGAAGCTTTCTTT. This translates into CASSLVSGPTEAFF.

The V call is TRBV5-5, the J call TRBJ1-2, with a weak D call TRBD1 (5 bases). V dropped 0 bases and J dropped 4 bases, with 19 bases sitting between them. The CDR3 loop spans 17 amino acids. Looked up from germline, CDR1 is SGHKS and CDR2 is YYEKEE (reference sequence). The CDR3 loop reads CASSLDLGRAGGYGYTF. Written as DNA, the CDR3 is TGTGCCAGCAGCTTGGATTTGGGCCGGGCCGGGGGCTATGGCTACACCTTC.

The rearrangement uses TRBV20-1 and TRBJ2-1, with a tentative D call TRBD2 (6 bases). The germline CDR1 and CDR2 sequences are DFQATT and SNEGSKA (reference sequence). The CDR3 extends over 14 amino acids. The V end was cut by 2 bases, the J end by 7 bases, with 15 bases between. In nucleotides, the CDR3 is TGCAGTGCTAGATATTCGGGAGCCCGGAATGAGCAGTTCTTC. Translation gives CSARYSGARNEQFF.

This clonotype came up a few times. This chain connects TRBV11-3 to TRBJ1-6, with TRBD1 identical over 10 bases. The CDR3 is made up of 14 amino acids. J lost 8 bases, V lost 5 bases, and 3 bases had no gene match. Germline CDR1 SGHNT, CDR2 YENEEA. This CDR3 reads CASSLGQGDSPLHF. In DNA, the CDR3 is TGTGCCAGCAGCCTTGGACAGGGGGATTCACCCCTCCACTTT. The full variable domain, completed using reference TRBV11-3 and TRBJ1-6, is EAGVVQSPRYKIIEKKQPVAFWCNPISGHNTLYWYLQNLGQGPELLIRYENEEAVDDSQLPKDRFSAERLKGVDSTLKIQPAELGDSAVYLCASSLGQGDSPLHFGNGTRLTVT.